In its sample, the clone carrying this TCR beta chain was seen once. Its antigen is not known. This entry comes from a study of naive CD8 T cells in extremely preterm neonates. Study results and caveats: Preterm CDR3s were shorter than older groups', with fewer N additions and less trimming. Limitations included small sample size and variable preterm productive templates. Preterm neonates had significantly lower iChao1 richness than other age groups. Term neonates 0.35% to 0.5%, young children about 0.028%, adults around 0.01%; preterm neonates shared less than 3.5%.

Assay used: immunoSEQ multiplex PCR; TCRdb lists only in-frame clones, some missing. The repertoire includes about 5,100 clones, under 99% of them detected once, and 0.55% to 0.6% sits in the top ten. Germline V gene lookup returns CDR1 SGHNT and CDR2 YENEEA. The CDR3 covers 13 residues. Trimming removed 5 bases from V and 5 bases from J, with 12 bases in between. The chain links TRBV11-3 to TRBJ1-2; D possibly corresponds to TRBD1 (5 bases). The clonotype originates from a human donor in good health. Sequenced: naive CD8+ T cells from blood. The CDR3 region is CASSPGRGYGYTF. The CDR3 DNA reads TGTGCCAGCAGCCCGGGACGGGGGTATGGCTACACCTTC.